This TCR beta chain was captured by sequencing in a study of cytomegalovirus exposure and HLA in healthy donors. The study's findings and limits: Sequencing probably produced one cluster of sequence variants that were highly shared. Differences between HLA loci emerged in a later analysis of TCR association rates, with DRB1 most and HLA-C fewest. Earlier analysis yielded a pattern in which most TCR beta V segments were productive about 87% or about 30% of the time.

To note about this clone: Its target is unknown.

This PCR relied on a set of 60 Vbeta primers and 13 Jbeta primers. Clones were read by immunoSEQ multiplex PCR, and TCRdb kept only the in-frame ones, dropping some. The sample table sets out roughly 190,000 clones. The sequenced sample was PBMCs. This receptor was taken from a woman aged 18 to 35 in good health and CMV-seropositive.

The CDR3 spells CASSLPRAGEALSSYEQYF. CDR3 coding DNA: TGTGCCAGCAGCTTACCGAGGGCGGGAGAAGCCCTGAGCTCCTACGAGCAGTACTTC. V and J are TRBV7-8 and TRBJ2-5; 7 nucleotides agree with TRBD2. The DNA end is a closer match to TRBJ2-7, so the J assignment may be wrong. CDR1 is SGHVS and CDR2 is FQNEAQ in the germline V gene. The CDR3 extends over 19 amino acids.